The 10 T cell receptor beta chains presented below share a single source sample, sequenced in a study of post-analysis software for immune sequencing data. Study outcomes and limitations: A few TRBV segments occurring more often in patients than controls included TRBV5-6, TRBV5-1 and TRBV20-1.

Prepared libraries of TCR beta cDNA carried unique molecular identifiers. Each CDR3 protein gets one entry after TCRdb re-called the PCR reads with MiXCR. The table shows hundreds of thousands of distinct CDR3 sequences, with less than 40% occurring only once. Their cognate antigens are unknown. Sequenced: blood. The receptors were sampled from a girl aged 2-10 years with multiple sclerosis.

The genes are TRBV4-3 and TRBJ1-4; possible D gene TRBD1, 5 bases. This CDR3 has 15 residues. Germline loops: CDR1 LGHNA, CDR2 YSLEER. V lost 0 bases and J lost 10, with 15 bases in between. CDR3 residues: CASSQDSRDRAKLFF. In DNA, the CDR3 is TGCGCCAGCAGCCAAGACTCTCGTGACAGAGCAAAACTGTTTTTT.

This clonotype was seen a few times. This rearrangement joins TRBV12-3 or TRBV12-4 to TRBJ1-2, with 7 bases identical to TRBD1. CDR3 length: 14 amino acids. Trimming cost V 5 bases and J 2 bases; bases outside gene matches: 5. CDR3 region: CASSPDRVNYGYTF. CDR3 nucleotide sequence: TGTGCCAGCAGTCCCGACAGGGTAAACTATGGCTACACCTTC.

The chain joins TRBV27 to TRBJ2-1; TRBD2 matches 10 bases. Germline lookup yields CDR1 MNHEY and CDR2 SMNVEV (reference sequence). V lost 11 bases to trimming and J lost 8 bases; unmatched junction nucleotides: 12. The CDR3 is 14 amino acids. CDR3 in amino acids: CAGTSTSGQDEQFF. The CDR3 DNA sequence: TGTGCCGGCACCTCGACTAGCGGGCAGGATGAGCAGTTCTTC.

In this sample, this clonotype turned up once. This rearrangement joins TRBV7-2 to TRBJ2-7, with 10 bases aligning to TRBD2. The ends lost 3 bases at V and 0 bases at J; junction bases unmatched: 2. The germline V gene has CDR1 SGHTA and CDR2 FQGNSA. The CDR3 sequence is 15 residues long. The DNA of the CDR3 is TGTGCCAGCAGCTTCCTAGCGGGGGACTCCTACGAGCAGTACTTC. This gives the protein CASSFLAGDSYEQYF.

This clonotype was seen more than once but under ten times. The chain employs TRBV9 and TRBJ2-1; D remains unclear. This CDR3 has 15 amino acids. The V gene lost 0 bases and the J gene lost 2 bases, with 9 bases spanning the gap. CDR1 and CDR2 from the germline V gene are SGDLS and YYNGEE. This chain's CDR3 is CASSVDGPAYNEQFF. For the CDR3, the DNA is TGTGCCAGCAGCGTAGACGGCCCCGCCTACAATGAGCAGTTCTTC.

This clonotype has more than one count but fewer than ten. CDR3 nucleotide sequence: TGTGCCAGCAGTCCCTCGCGGGTTTCCTACGAGCAGTACTTC. Protein product: CASSPSRVSYEQYF. The rearrangement uses TRBV27 and TRBJ2-7; tentatively, D is TRBD2 (5 bases). This CDR3 contains 14 residues. Germline lookup yields CDR1 MNHEY and CDR2 SMNVEV (reference sequence). The V end lost 5 bases, the J end lost 1 base, and 12 bases lay between the germline ends.

The table lists this clonotype with a count of one. CDR3 bases: TGCGCCAGCAGGGGCAGGGGAGCAACTAATGAAAAACTGTTTTTT. Its translation is CASRGRGATNEKLFF. The chain couples TRBV5-1 to TRBJ1-4; TRBD1 is a possible D gene (6 bases). Germline CDR1 SGHRS, CDR2 YFSETQ. The V end lost 5 bases, the J end lost 0 bases, and 11 bases lay between the germline ends. The CDR3 sequence is 15 residues long.

The chain carries TRBV11-3 and TRBJ2-3, with D perhaps matching TRBD1 (6 bases). The CDR3 runs to 15 residues. Germline-derived CDR1 and CDR2 are SGHNT and YENEEA. The V end was cut by 5 bases, the J end by 2 bases, with 14 bases between. The CDR3 nucleotides are TGTGCCAGCAGCCCGGGACAATCCCCCACAGATACGCAGTATTTT. This encodes CASSPGQSPTDTQYF.

The rearrangement joins TRBV11-1 to TRBJ2-2, with TRBD1 matching over 9 bases. The V gene's germline CDR1 is SGHAT and CDR2 FQDESV (reference sequence). The V segment lost 5 bases and the J segment 2 bases; nucleotides outside the gene matches: 9. The CDR3 length is 17 residues. CDR3 DNA: TGTGCCAGCAGCCCCCGGCCGGGACAGGGTAACACCGGGGAGCTGTTTTTT. Its protein is CASSPRPGQGNTGELFF.

This clonotype was picked up a small number of times. J is TRBJ2-5 and V is TRBV4-1, with 8 bases identical to TRBD2. V was clipped by 2 bases and J by 5 bases; unmatched bases: 10. The CDR3 has 16 residues. Germline lookup yields CDR1 MGHRA and CDR2 YSYEKL. The CDR3 bases are TGCGCCAGCAGCCAACCCCCGGGGGGGTTAGGTGAGACCCAGTACTTC. Protein: CASSQPPGGLGETQYF.